Each of the 29 T cell receptor beta chains below was sequenced from the same sample in a study of neurological immune-mediated disorders. TCRdb redid the calling of the 5' RACE reads with MiXCR, one entry per CDR3 protein. The repertoire holds some 78,000 distinct CDR3 sequences, with about 5% as singletons. The sequenced sample consisted of PBMCs. The receptors originated from a young woman with multiple sclerosis.

The chain recombines TRBV7-8 with TRBJ2-3; 9 positions agree with TRBD2. Per germline, CDR1 SGHVS and CDR2 FQNEAQ. With 1 base clipped from V and 0 bases from J, the junction kept 2 bases outside the gene matches. This CDR3 is 16 amino acids long. CDR3 DNA sequence: TGTGCCAGCAGCTTAGGAGCGGGGGGCAGCACAGATACGCAGTATTTT. This codes for CASSLGAGGSTDTQYF.

In the case of this clonotype: Likely a read error: the CDR3 ends without its conserved phenylalanine or tryptophan. V and J are TRBV10-3 and TRBJ2-2; 10 nucleotides line up with TRBD2. J lost 10 bases, V lost 3 bases, and 8 bases had no gene match. This CDR3 is built from 15 residues. Germline loops: CDR1 ENHRY, CDR2 SYGVKD. The CDR3: CAISDLAGDGVELFN. CDR3 in DNA: TGTGCCATCAGTGACCTAGCGGGAGACGGCGTGGAGCTGTTTAAT.

This clonotype has at least ten counts. The chain links TRBV20-1 to TRBJ2-3; 12 bases align to TRBD2. CDR1 DFQATT and CDR2 SNEGSKA come from the germline V gene (reference sequence). This CDR3 region has 16 residues. V dropped 2 bases and J dropped 4; count of bases not matched to a gene: 7. CDR3 loop: CSARSLAGGLPDTQYF. CDR3 DNA: TGCAGTGCTAGATCGCTAGCGGGGGGGCTCCCAGATACGCAGTATTTT.

At least ten counts were recorded for this clonotype. The chain recombines TRBV7-9 with TRBJ2-3; D may be TRBD2 (6 bases). This CDR3 has 15 amino acids. From germline, CDR1 is SEHNR and CDR2 FQNEAQ (reference sequence). V was clipped by 5 bases and J by 3 bases, with 15 bases between them. The CDR3 protein is CASSPQTSLTDTQYF. The CDR3 DNA reads as TGTGCCAGCAGCCCCCAGACTAGTCTGACAGATACGCAGTATTTT.

The table lists this clonotype with many counts. V is TRBV20-1 and J is TRBJ1-4; maybe TRBD1 (5 bases). Germline assignment: CDR1 DFQATT and CDR2 SNEGSKA (reference sequence). The CDR3 covers 14 residues. Trimming took off 5 bases at V and 8 bases at J, with 18 bases between the two ends. Written as DNA, the CDR3 is TGCAGTGCTGTACCCCAGGGCTGGAGAGAAAAACTGTTTTTT. Translating gives CSAVPQGWREKLFF.

This clonotype was observed at least ten times. This chain uses TRBV5-1 with TRBJ2-2; 11 nucleotides align to TRBD1. Germline assignment: CDR1 SGHRS and CDR2 YFSETQ. V trimming: 1 base; J trimming: 10 bases; junction bases outside the gene matches: 15. The CDR3 has 18 residues. In DNA, the CDR3 is TGCGCCAGCAGCTTGACGGCCGGGACAGGGGGATTGCGGATGGAGCTGTTTTTT. Residues: CASSLTAGTGGLRMELFF.

This clonotype was found many times. The genes are TRBV20-1 and TRBJ2-3, with TRBD2 identical over 7 bases. Germline values: CDR1 DFQATT, CDR2 SNEGSKA (reference sequence). The length of the CDR3 is 15 residues. V dropped 2 bases and J dropped 2; count of bases not matched to a gene: 7. In DNA form, the CDR3 reads TGCAGTGCTAGATCTAGCGGAATAATCACAGATACGCAGTATTTT. As protein: CSARSSGIITDTQYF.

This clonotype was seen repeatedly, ten times or more. The chain has TRBV12-3 or TRBV12-4 and TRBJ2-1; no reliable D call. The CDR3 runs 15 residues. V was pared by 4 bases and J by 9 bases, with 19 bases between. CDR3 nucleotide sequence: TGTGCCAGCAGTTCCCACGGCCAAATTCCCGGTGAGCAGTTCTTC. This sequence encodes CASSSHGQIPGEQFF.

This clonotype has a count of ten or more. V gene TRBV9 combines with J gene TRBJ2-5; 11 bases align to TRBD2. The CDR3 totals 15 residues. CDR1 and CDR2 (germline): SGDLS, YYNGEE. The junction had 7 bases not matched to a gene; V was cut back by 4 bases and J by 5 bases. CDR3 amino acids: CASSSGTSGRETQYF. DNA for the CDR3: TGTGCCAGCAGCTCCGGGACTAGCGGAAGGGAGACCCAGTACTTC. The full variable domain, rest sourced from reference TRBV9 and TRBJ2-5, is DSGVTQTPKHLITATGQRVTLRCSPRSGDLSVYWYQQSLDQGLQFLIQYYNGEERAKGNILERFSAQQFPDLHSELNLSSLELGDSALYFCASSSGTSGRETQYFGPGTRLLVL.

This clonotype was detected ten times or more. The chain uses TRBV12-3 or TRBV12-4 and TRBJ2-3; unclear D gene. This CDR3 has 12 residues. With 3 bases removed from V and 4 bases from J, the gap between germline ends came to 5 bases. As DNA, the CDR3 is TGTGCCAGCAGTTTCGGCCCAGATACGCAGTATTTT. Its translation: CASSFGPDTQYF.

This clonotype was counted many times. This chain uses TRBV9 with TRBJ1-1; 8 nucleotides align to TRBD1. Germline V lookup: CDR1 SGDLS, CDR2 YYNGEE. The CDR3 spans 16 residues. Trimming removed 4 bases from V and 5 bases from J; junction bases left unmatched: 13. This chain's CDR3 is CASSRRQGQGDTEAFF. The DNA of the CDR3 is TGTGCCAGCAGCAGAAGACAGGGGCAGGGGGATACTGAAGCTTTCTTT.

This clonotype was seen repeatedly, ten times or more. The genes are TRBV7-8 and TRBJ1-1, with D uncertain. The CDR3 has 11 amino acids. Trimming took off 3 bases at V and 1 base at J, with 0 bases between the two ends. The V gene's germline CDR1 is SGHVS and CDR2 FQNEAQ. The CDR3: CASSLNTEAFF. The CDR3 DNA sequence: TGTGCCAGCAGCTTGAACACTGAAGCTTTCTTT.

This clonotype was seen repeatedly, ten times or more. This may be a read error: a much more frequent sequence differs by one nucleotide. This chain uses TRBV6-1 with TRBJ2-7, with a possible D match to TRBD2 (7 bases). This CDR3 spans 14 amino acids. Germline assignment: CDR1 MNHNS and CDR2 SASEGT. Trimming took 7 bases from V and 4 from J, leaving 17 bases between them. This CDR3 reads CASTQPGGGYEQYF. The CDR3 nucleotides read TGTGCCAGCACCCAGCCGGGGGGCGGATACGAGCAGTACTTC.

This clonotype was counted ten times or more. The chain uses TRBV5-6 and TRBJ2-7; D is possibly TRBD2 (6 bases). The V and J ends lost 2 bases and 7 bases respectively, with 16 bases between them. Germline V lookup: CDR1 SGHDT, CDR2 YYEEEE. The CDR3 consists of 14 residues. The CDR3 DNA is TGTGCCAGCAGCTTTGGCCGGCCGGGGGTGGAGCAGTACTTC. Translation: CASSFGRPGVEQYF.

This clonotype appeared many times. The CDR3 DNA follows: TGCGCCAGCAGCCCCAGTATGGTAGCGGGAGCGTACGAGCAGTACTTC. Translated, it gives CASSPSMVAGAYEQYF. This sequence joins TRBV4-1 and TRBJ2-7, with 9 bases lining up with TRBD2. Unmatched junction bases numbered 11, after V lost 4 bases and J lost 4 bases. Germline loops: CDR1 MGHRA, CDR2 YSYEKL. This CDR3 spans 16 amino acids.

This clonotype was detected a few times. The CDR3 DNA sequence: TGCGCCAGCAGCTTGGAACTAGCGGGGGGGGGCCACACAGATACGCAGTATTTT. Amino acid sequence: CASSLELAGGGHTDTQYF. The rearrangement links TRBV5-1 to TRBJ2-3, with 13 bases lining up with TRBD2. CDR1 SGHRS and CDR2 YFSETQ come from the germline V gene. The junction had 6 bases not matched to a gene; V was cut back by 0 bases and J by 2 bases. The CDR3 is 18 amino acids.

This clonotype was picked up one time. A much larger clonotype is one base distant, so this may be a read error. The chain joins TRBV6-6 to TRBJ2-2; no clear D. This CDR3 has 11 amino acids. Germline CDR1 is MNHNY and CDR2 is SVGAGI (reference sequence). Trimming took off 1 base at V and 11 bases at J, with 5 bases between the two ends. The CDR3 DNA reads as TGTGCCAGCAGTTACTACTACGAGCTGTTTTTT. This gives the protein CASSYYYELFF.

Many counts were recorded for this clonotype. CDR3 residues: CASSFTTSVPPETQYF. The DNA of the CDR3 is TGCGCCAGCAGCTTCACGACCAGCGTACCTCCGGAGACCCAGTACTTC. The V call is TRBV5-1, the J call TRBJ2-5; D is uncertain. This CDR3 has 16 amino acids. V lost 2 bases to trimming and J lost 5 bases, with 19 bases between them. CDR1 is SGHRS and CDR2 is YFSETQ in the germline V gene.

This clonotype was seen ten or more times. This chain connects TRBV20-1 to TRBJ2-7; D not certain. CDR3 length: 13 residues. CDR1 is DFQATT and CDR2 is SNEGSKA in the germline V gene (reference sequence). V was clipped by 0 bases and J by 3 bases, with 9 bases between them. The CDR3 sequence: CSARDLGDYEQYF. CDR3 nucleotide sequence: TGCAGTGCTAGAGATCTCGGCGACTACGAGCAGTACTTC.

The chain carries TRBV7-3 and TRBJ2-1, with TRBD2 matching 14 bases. CDR1 is SGHTA and CDR2 is FQGTGA in the germline V gene. Losses at the gene ends were 0 bases for V and 14 bases for J; bases not matched to a gene: 6. This CDR3 region has 15 residues. CDR3 bases: TGTGCCAGCAGCTTAACGGGGACTAGCGGGGGATCCAAGTTCTTC. Translation gives CASSLTGTSGGSKFF.

This clonotype was recorded at least ten times. The chain joins TRBV20-1 to TRBJ2-7; the match to TRBD2 covers 8 bases. The CDR3 is 13 amino acids. V was pared by 8 bases and J by 4 bases, with 10 bases of the junction left unmatched. From germline, CDR1 is DFQATT and CDR2 SNEGSKA (reference sequence). This chain's CDR3 is CSFRAASGYEQYF. The DNA for the CDR3 is TGCAGTTTCCGGGCGGCTAGCGGGTACGAGCAGTACTTC.

This clonotype counts as medium-sized. V is TRBV20-1 and J is TRBJ2-1; D call uncertain. This CDR3 is 14 amino acids long. In germline, CDR1 is DFQATT, CDR2 SNEGSKA (reference sequence). V lost 3 bases and J lost 7, with 16 bases in between. CDR3 bases: TGCAGTGCTAGGGGATCCACTGAATATAATGAGCAGTTCTTC. This gives the protein CSARGSTEYNEQFF.

This clonotype was recorded many times. The J gene is TRBJ2-7, the V gene TRBV5-1, with TRBD2 matching over 13 bases. V shed 4 bases and J 4 bases; nucleotides not matched to a gene: 8. Germline V gene sequence: CDR1 SGHRS, CDR2 YFSETQ. The CDR3 is 16 amino acids. In DNA, the CDR3 is TGCGCCAGCAGCACACCGGGACTAGCGGGATTATACGAGCAGTACTTC. The encoded protein is CASSTPGLAGLYEQYF. Filled out from reference TRBV5-1 and TRBJ2-7, the complete variable domain reads KAGVTQTPRYLIKTRGQQVTLSCSPISGHRSVSWYQQTPGQGLQFLFEYFSETQRNKGNFPGRFSGRQFSNSRSEMNVSTLELGDSALYLCASSTPGLAGLYEQYFGPGTRLTVT.

Ten or more counts support this clonotype. The chain couples TRBV30 to TRBJ1-1; 9 nucleotides agree with TRBD1. CDR1 is GTSNPN, CDR2 SVGIG, per germline (reference sequence). V shed 3 bases and J 6 bases; nucleotides not matched to a gene: 11. The CDR3 consists of 15 residues. CDR3 in amino acids: CAWSRGTGSSSEAFF. The CDR3 DNA reads TGTGCCTGGAGCCGTGGGACAGGGTCCTCCTCTGAAGCTTTCTTT.

This clonotype was counted ten times or more. This chain uses TRBV10-3 with TRBJ1-6; D is perhaps TRBD1 (5 bases). The CDR3 has 15 residues. The V gene's germline CDR1 is ENHRY and CDR2 SYGVKD. V was pared by 8 bases and J by 4 bases, with 15 bases between. CDR3 in amino acids: CAIRGADSYNSPLHF. DNA of the CDR3: TGTGCCATCCGAGGGGCGGACTCGTATAATTCACCCCTCCACTTT.

This clonotype was seen only a few times. The chain joins TRBV24-1 to TRBJ2-5; D is uncertain. This CDR3 spans 16 amino acids. Trimming took 1 base from V and 5 from J, leaving 16 bases between them. Per germline, CDR1 KGHDR and CDR2 SFDVKD. CDR3 DNA sequence: TGTGCCACCAGTGATTTTGGGAATTCAGCAAGGGAGACCCAGTACTTC. Protein sequence: CATSDFGNSARETQYF.

Concerning this clonotype: Germline is not matched at one junction end, which may reflect a read error. In nucleotides, the CDR3 is TGTACCAGCAGCTTGGACGGGGAGACCCAGTACTTC. It translates to CTSSLDGETQYF. This chain uses TRBV11-2 with TRBJ2-5; no reliable D call. The germline gives CDR1 SGHAT, CDR2 FQNNGV. This CDR3 comprises 12 residues.

This clonotype was recorded many times. CDR3 in amino acids: CASSLEGSGGYNEQFF. The CDR3 nucleotides are TGTGCCAGCAGCTTGGAAGGTAGCGGGGGGTACAATGAGCAGTTCTTC. V is TRBV5-5 and J is TRBJ2-1; 10 nucleotides align to TRBD2. Losses at the gene ends were 0 bases for V and 4 bases for J; bases not matched to a gene: 4. CDR3 length: 16 residues. Per the germline V gene, CDR1 is SGHKS and CDR2 is YYEKEE (reference sequence). The whole variable domain, filled in from reference TRBV5-5 and TRBJ2-1, reads DAGVTQSPTHLIKTRGQQVTLRCSPISGHKSVSWYQQVLGQGPQFIFQYYEKEERGRGNFPDRFSARQFPNYSSELNVNALLLGDSALYLCASSLEGSGGYNEQFFGPGTRLTVL.

The chain is built from TRBV6-6 and TRBJ1-1; perhaps TRBD1 as D (6 bases). The CDR3 is made up of 17 amino acids. Per the germline V gene, CDR1 is MNHNY and CDR2 is SVGAGI (reference sequence). V dropped 8 bases and J dropped 2 bases, with 24 bases sitting between them. CDR3 in amino acids: CASRRLKGGEPNTEAFF. The CDR3 nucleotides are TGTGCCAGCCGACGACTAAAGGGGGGGGAACCAAACACTGAAGCTTTCTTT.